This entry concerns a single T cell receptor (beta chain). One junction end does not reproduce the germline sequence, and a read error may be involved. Sequencing used immunoSEQ multiplex PCR; TCRdb keeps in-frame clones, though not all of them. Of 550,000 to 850,000 clones in the sample, roughly 70% were seen once. The sample comes from a study of shared clonotypes between healthy human individuals. Germline values: CDR1 SGHDN, CDR2 FVKESK. CDR3 length: 14 residues. The rearrangement links TRBV14 to TRBJ2-7, with D tentatively TRBD1 or TRBD2 (7 bases each). The TCR sequence derives from a woman aged 30 to 39 in good health. What was sequenced was memory CD4+ T cells sorted from blood. Subset noted: CD45RA-negative fraction. The CDR3 loop is CASSQSGTAFGILF. The CDR3 nucleotides are TGTGCCAGCAGCCAAAGCGGGACAGCTTTCGGAATACTTTTC.